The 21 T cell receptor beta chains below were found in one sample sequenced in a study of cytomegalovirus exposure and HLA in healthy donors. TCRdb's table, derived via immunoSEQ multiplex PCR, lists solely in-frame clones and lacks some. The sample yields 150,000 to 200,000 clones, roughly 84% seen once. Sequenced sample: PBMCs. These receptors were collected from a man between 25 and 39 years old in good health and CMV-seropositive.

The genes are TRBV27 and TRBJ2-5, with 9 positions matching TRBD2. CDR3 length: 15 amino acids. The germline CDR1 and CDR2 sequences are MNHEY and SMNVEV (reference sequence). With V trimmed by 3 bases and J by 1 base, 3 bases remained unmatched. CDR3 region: CASSFTSGPQETQYF. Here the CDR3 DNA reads TGTGCCAGCAGTTTCACTAGCGGGCCCCAAGAGACCCAGTACTTC.

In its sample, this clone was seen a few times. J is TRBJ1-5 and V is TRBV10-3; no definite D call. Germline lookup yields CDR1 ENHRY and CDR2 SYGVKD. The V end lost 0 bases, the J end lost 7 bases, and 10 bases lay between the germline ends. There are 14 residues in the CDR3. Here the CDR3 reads CAISESWERQPQHF. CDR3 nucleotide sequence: TGTGCCATCAGTGAGTCGTGGGAGAGGCAGCCCCAGCATTTT.

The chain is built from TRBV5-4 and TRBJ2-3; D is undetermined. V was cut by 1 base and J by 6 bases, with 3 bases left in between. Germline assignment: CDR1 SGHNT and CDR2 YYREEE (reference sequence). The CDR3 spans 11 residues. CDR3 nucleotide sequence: TGTGCCAGCAGCTTGCAGGATACGCAGTATTTT. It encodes CASSLQDTQYF. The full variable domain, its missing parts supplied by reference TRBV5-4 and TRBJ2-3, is ETGVTQSPTHLIKTRGQQVTLRCSSQSGHNTVSWYQQALGQGPQFIFQYYREEENGRGNFPPRFSGLQFPNYSSELNVNALELDDSALYLCASSLQDTQYFGPGTRLTVL.

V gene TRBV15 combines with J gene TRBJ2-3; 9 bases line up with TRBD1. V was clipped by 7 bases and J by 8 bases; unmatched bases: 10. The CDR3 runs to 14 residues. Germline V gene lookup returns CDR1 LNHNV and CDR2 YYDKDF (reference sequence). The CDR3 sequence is CATTSGQGEATQYF. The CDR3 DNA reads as TGTGCCACCACCTCGGGACAGGGAGAAGCTACGCAGTATTTT.

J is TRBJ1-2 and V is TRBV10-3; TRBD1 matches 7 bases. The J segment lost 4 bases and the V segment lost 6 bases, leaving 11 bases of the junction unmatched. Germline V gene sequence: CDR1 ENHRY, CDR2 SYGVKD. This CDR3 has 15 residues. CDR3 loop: CAISDGTVAAYGYTF. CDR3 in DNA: TGTGCCATCAGCGACGGGACAGTTGCCGCCTATGGCTACACCTTC.

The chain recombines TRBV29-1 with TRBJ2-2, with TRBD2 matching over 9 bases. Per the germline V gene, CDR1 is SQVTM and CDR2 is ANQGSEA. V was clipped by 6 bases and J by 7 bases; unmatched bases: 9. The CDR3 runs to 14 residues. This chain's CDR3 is CSVESGRYGGELFF. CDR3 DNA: TGCAGCGTAGAGAGCGGGAGGTATGGCGGGGAGCTGTTTTTT.

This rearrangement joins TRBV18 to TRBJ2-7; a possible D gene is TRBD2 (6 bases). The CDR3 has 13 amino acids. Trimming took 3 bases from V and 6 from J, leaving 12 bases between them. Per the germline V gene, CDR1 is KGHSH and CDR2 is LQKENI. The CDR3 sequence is CASSPAGKGEQYF. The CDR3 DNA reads TGTGCCAGCTCACCGGCGGGAAAGGGCGAGCAGTACTTC.

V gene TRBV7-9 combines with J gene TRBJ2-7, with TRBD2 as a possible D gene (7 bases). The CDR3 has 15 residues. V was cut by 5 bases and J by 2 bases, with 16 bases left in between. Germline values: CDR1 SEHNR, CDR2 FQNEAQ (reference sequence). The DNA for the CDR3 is TGTGCCAGCAGCCCCGATGGGGGGGCCCCCTACGAGCAGTACTTC. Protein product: CASSPDGGAPYEQYF.

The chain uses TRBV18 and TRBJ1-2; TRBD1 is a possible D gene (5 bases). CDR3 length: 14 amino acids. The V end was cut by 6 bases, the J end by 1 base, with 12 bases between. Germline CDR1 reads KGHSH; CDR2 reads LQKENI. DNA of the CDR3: TGTGCCAGCTCTCCCAGGGAGGATAACTATGGCTACACCTTC. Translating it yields CASSPREDNYGYTF.

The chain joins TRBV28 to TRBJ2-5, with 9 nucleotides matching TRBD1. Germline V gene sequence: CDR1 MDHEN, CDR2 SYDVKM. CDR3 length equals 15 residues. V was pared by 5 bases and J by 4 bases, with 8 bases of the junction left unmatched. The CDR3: CASSTGTGSGETQYF. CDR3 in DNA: TGTGCCAGCAGTACGGGGACAGGGAGCGGAGAGACCCAGTACTTC.

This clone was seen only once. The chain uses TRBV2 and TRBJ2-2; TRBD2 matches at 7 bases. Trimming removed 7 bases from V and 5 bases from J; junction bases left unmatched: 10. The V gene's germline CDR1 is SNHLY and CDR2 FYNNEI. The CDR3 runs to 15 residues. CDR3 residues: CASTIGQGGTGELFF. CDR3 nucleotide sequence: TGTGCCAGCACTATTGGGCAGGGAGGGACCGGGGAGCTGTTTTTT.

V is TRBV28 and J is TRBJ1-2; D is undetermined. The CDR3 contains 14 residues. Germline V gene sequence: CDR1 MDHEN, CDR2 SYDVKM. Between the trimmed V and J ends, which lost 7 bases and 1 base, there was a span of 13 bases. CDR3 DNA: TGTGCCAGCAAGCCCCCGCCGAATAACTATGGCTACACCTTC. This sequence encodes CASKPPPNNYGYTF.

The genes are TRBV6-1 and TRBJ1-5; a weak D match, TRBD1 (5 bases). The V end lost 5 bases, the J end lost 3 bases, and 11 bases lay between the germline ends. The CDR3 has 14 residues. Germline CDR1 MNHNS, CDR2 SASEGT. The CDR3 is CASSSTGINQPQHF. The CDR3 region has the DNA TGTGCCAGCAGTTCTACAGGTATCAATCAGCCCCAGCATTTT.

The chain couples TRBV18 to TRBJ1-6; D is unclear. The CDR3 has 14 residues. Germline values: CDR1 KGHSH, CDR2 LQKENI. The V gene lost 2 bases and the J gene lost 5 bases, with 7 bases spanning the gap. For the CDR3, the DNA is TGTGCCAGCTCACCAATAGAAGATAATTCACCCCTCCACTTT. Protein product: CASSPIEDNSPLHF.

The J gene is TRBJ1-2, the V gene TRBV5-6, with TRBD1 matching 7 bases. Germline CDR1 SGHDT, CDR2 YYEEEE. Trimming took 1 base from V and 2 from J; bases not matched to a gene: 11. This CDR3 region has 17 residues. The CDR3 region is CASSLWTGFFANYGYTF. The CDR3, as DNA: TGTGCCAGCAGCTTGTGGACAGGATTTTTCGCGAACTATGGCTACACCTTC.

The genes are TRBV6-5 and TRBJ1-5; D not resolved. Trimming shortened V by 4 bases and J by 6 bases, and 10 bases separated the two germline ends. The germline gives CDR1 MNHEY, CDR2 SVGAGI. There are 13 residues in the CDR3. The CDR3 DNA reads TGTGCCAGCAGTTCCCCGGGGAGTCAGCCCCAGCATTTT. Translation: CASSSPGSQPQHF.

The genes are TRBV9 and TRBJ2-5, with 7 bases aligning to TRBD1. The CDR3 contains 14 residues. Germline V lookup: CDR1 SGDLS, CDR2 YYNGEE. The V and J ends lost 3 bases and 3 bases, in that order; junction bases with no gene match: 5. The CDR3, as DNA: TGTGCCAGCAGCGCAGACAGGGCGGAAGAGACCCAGTACTTC. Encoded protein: CASSADRAEETQYF.

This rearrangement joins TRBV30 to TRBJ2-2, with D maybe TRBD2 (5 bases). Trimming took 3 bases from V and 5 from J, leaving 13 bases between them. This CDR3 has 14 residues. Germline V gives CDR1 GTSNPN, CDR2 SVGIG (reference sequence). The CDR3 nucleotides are TGTGCCTGGAGGAGCGGAGGCGGGACCGGGGAGCTGTTTTTT. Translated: CAWRSGGGTGELFF.

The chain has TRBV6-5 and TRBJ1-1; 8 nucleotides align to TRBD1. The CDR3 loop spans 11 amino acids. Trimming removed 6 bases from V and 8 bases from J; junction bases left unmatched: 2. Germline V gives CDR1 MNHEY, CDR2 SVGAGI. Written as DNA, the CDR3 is TGTGCCAGCAGACGGACAGGGGAAGCTTTCTTT. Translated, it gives CASRRTGEAFF.

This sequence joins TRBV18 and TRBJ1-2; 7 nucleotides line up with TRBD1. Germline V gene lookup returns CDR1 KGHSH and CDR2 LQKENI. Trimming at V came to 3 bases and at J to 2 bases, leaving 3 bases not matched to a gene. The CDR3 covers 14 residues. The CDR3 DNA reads TGTGCCAGCTCACCGGGACAGACAAACTATGGCTACACCTTC. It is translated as CASSPGQTNYGYTF.

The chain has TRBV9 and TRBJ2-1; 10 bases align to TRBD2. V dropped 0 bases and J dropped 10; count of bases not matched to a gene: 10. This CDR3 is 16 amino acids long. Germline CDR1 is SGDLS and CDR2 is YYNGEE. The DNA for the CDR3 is TGTGCCAGCAGCGTAGATGGTAGCGGGGGGCTAAGGGAGCAGTTCTTC. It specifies CASSVDGSGGLREQFF.